The T cell receptor beta chain under discussion was sequenced for a study of blood T cell repertoires in COVID-19. As for the study in general: There were acute and convalescent COVID-19 samples, and they came from the United States, Italy and Spain. The cDNA or gDNA used as material had been derived from T cells, B-cell-depleted T cells, or PBMCs.

Recruits, aged roughly 18 to 100 years, lived in 24 US areas. In the original analysis: Counts of nucleated cells, estimated from reference gene primer amplification, were obtained. Clones were sequenced by immunoSEQ multiplex PCR, and TCRdb holds only the in-frame ones, with some missing. V, J and clone size are taken as reported in that table, and D and trimming were inferred from the DNA itself. The repertoire holds over 110,000 clones, 84% seen once, with 3% to 4% in the top ten. The CDR3 totals 12 residues. The germline V and J ends were trimmed by 4 bases and 5 bases, with 12 bases remaining between them. The germline CDR1 and CDR2 sequences are SQVTM and ANQGSEA.

The chain carries TRBV29-1 and TRBJ2-7; D might be TRBD2 (7 bases). The TCR originated in a man between 50 and 59 years old in a cohort exposed to, infected with or recovered from COVID-19 (not recorded which). Source material: PBMCs or T cells enriched from blood (not recorded which). CDR3 nucleotide sequence: TGCAGCGTTGGAGGGGGGGGAGACGAGCAGTACTTC. Encoded protein: CSVGGGGDEQYF.